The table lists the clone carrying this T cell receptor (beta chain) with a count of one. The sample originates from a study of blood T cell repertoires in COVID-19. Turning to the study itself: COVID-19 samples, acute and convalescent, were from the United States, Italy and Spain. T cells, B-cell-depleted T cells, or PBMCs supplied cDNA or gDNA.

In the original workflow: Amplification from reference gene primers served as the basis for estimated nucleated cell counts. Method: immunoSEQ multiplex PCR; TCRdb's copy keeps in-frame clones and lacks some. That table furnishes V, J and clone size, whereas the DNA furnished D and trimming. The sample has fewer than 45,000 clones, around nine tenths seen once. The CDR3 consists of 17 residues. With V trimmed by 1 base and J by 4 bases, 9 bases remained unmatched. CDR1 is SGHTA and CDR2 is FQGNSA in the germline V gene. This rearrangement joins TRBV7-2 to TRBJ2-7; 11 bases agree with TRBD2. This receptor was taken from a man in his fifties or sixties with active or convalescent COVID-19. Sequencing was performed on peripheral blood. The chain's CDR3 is CASSLVGSGRAFYEQYF. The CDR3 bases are TGTGCCAGCAGCTTAGTGGGTAGCGGGAGGGCTTTTTACGAGCAGTACTTC.